A selection of T cell receptor beta chains follows, all from one sample in a study of blood T cell repertoires in COVID-19. This table comes from immunoSEQ multiplex PCR, and its TCRdb copy is limited to in-frame clones, with some not included. The repertoire has roughly 400,000 clones, 70% to 90% of them found once; the top ten carry less than 1.5%. The sequencing input was PBMCs or T cells enriched from blood (not recorded which). The receptor set was obtained from a woman aged 18 to 35 who had been exposed to COVID-19. Both conserved end residues are part of each CDR3. Each record gives: D gene, V gene, J gene, clone size, CDR3 protein, CDR3 DNA. The D gene is left open where the match is weak. Rows give clone size only sometimes, using once, few, many, or a class for an expanded clone.

>NA|TRBV6-2/TRBV6-3|TRBJ2-7|few
CASSYDIAGLYEQYF
TGTGCCAGCAGTTACGATATCGCAGGGCTCTACGAGCAGTACTTC
>NA|TRBV6-5|TRBJ2-5|NA
CASTPGPGGETQYF
TGTGCCAGCACCCCAGGGCCAGGGGGGGAGACCCAGTACTTC
>NA|TRBV6-5|TRBJ1-5|NA
CASSYSGSGRQPQHF
TGTGCCAGCAGTTACTCGGGGTCGGGGAGACAGCCCCAGCATTTT
>NA|TRBV9|TRBJ2-2|once
CASGPLAGELFF
TGTGCCAGCGGGCCTCTCGCCGGGGAGCTGTTTTTT
>NA|TRBV29-1|TRBJ2-3|once
CSVEEGARTDTQYF
TGCAGCGTTGAAGAGGGGGCCCGCACAGATACGCAGTATTTT
>TRBD1|TRBV6-6|TRBJ1-5|NA
CASRPTATGSNQPQHF
TGTGCCAGCAGGCCTACAGCGACAGGGTCTAATCAGCCCCAGCATTTT
>NA|TRBV3-1/TRBV3-2|TRBJ1-1|NA
CASNSMNTEAFF
TGTGCCAGCAATTCTATGAACACTGAAGCTTTCTTT
>TRBD1|TRBV6-5|TRBJ2-3|NA
CASGQGSRDTQYF
TGTGCCAGCGGACAGGGATCAAGGGATACGCAGTATTTT
>NA|TRBV12-3/TRBV12-4|TRBJ2-7|NA
CASSRLESYEQYF
TGTGCCAGCAGTCGACTTGAATCCTACGAGCAGTACTTC
>TRBD1|TRBV19|TRBJ1-1|NA
CASRTQGAVNTEAFF
TGTGCCAGTAGAACGCAGGGGGCTGTGAACACTGAAGCTTTCTTT
>NA|TRBV3-1/TRBV3-2|TRBJ1-4|few
CASSQARGIAHKGNEKLFF
TGTGCCAGCAGCCAAGCCCGTGGCATTGCCCACAAGGGGAATGAAAAACTGTTTTTT